The 26 T cell receptor beta chains in this list originate from one sample, sequenced in a study of Graves' ophthalmopathy and Graves' hyperthyroidism. Researchers took RNA transcripts and amplified TCR beta CDR3 regions from them. An opening RT-PCR round employed HTBI primers and preceded a second-round multiplex PCR. TCRdb re-called the multiplex PCR reads through MiXCR, storing one row per CDR3 protein. Among 150,000 to 200,000 distinct CDR3 sequences listed, 35% to 45% were seen once. The sample consisted of peripheral blood. The receptors here all came from a young man with Graves' ophthalmopathy.

This clonotype has only a few counts. The V call is TRBV12-3 or TRBV12-4, the J call TRBJ1-1; D unclear. Trimming removed 3 bases from V and 1 base from J, with 9 bases in between. This CDR3 is 14 amino acids long. CDR3 nucleotides: TGTGCCAGCAGTTTGGGTGAACCGAACACTGAAGCTTTCTTT. The encoded protein is CASSLGEPNTEAFF.

This clonotype has only one observation. The CDR3 sequence: CASSLSARGSAFF. CDR3 in DNA: TGTGCCAGCAGTTTATCCGCTCGGGGATCGGCTTTCTTT. The chain combines TRBV12-3 or TRBV12-4 with TRBJ1-1, with D unresolved. This CDR3 comprises 13 residues. V was clipped by 2 bases and J by 11 bases, with 15 bases between them.

This rearrangement joins TRBV30 to TRBJ1-1; 7 nucleotides match TRBD1. Losses at the gene ends were 2 bases for V and 8 bases for J; bases not matched to a gene: 5. CDR1 GTSNPN and CDR2 SVGIG come from the germline V gene (reference sequence). CDR3 length equals 12 residues. CDR3 sequence reads: CAWSQQGTEAFF. The CDR3 DNA reads TGTGCCTGGAGTCAACAGGGGACGGAAGCTTTCTTT. Based on the CDR3 plus reference TRBV30 and TRBJ1-1, the full variable domain is SQTIHQWPATLVQPVGSPLSLECTVEGTSNPNLYWYRQAAGRGLQLLFYSVGIGQISSEVPQNLSASRPQDRQFILSSKKLLLSDSGFYLCAWSQQGTEAFFGQGTRLTVV.

This chain uses TRBV7-2 with TRBJ2-7; 9 positions match TRBD2. CDR1 and CDR2 (germline): SGHTA, FQGNSA. With 1 base clipped from V and 3 bases from J, the junction kept 4 bases outside the gene matches. The CDR3 is 15 amino acids. The CDR3 here is CASSLVPSGNYEQYF. Here the CDR3 DNA reads TGTGCCAGCAGCTTAGTCCCTAGCGGGAACTACGAGCAGTACTTC.

This chain uses TRBV6-1 with TRBJ1-2, with unresolved D. The CDR3 length is 14 residues. The germline V and J ends were trimmed by 3 bases and 3 bases, with 11 bases remaining between them. CDR1 and CDR2 from the germline V gene are MNHNS and SASEGT. In nucleotides, the CDR3 is TGTGCCAGCAGTGACAGGCCCTCCTACTATGGCTACACCTTC. The encoded protein is CASSDRPSYYGYTF.

The V and J genes are TRBV6-1 and TRBJ1-1; 8 bases fit TRBD1. With V trimmed by 8 bases and J by 5 bases, 19 bases remained unmatched. CDR3 length equals 17 residues. The germline V gene encodes CDR1 MNHNS and CDR2 SASEGT. CDR3 nucleotide sequence: TGTGCCAGCCGTAACGCGTGGGACAGGACCTTAGGGACTGAAGCTTTCTTT. Translation: CASRNAWDRTLGTEAFF.

This clonotype was detected many times. This chain joins TRBV27 and TRBJ2-7; 10 bases agree with TRBD1. From germline, CDR1 is MNHEY and CDR2 SMNVEV (reference sequence). V lost 5 bases and J lost 3; bases outside the gene matches: 7. This CDR3 spans 15 amino acids. The CDR3 DNA reads TGTGCCAGCAGTCCTCGACAGGGGGCGAGCTACGAGCAGTACTTC. Amino acid sequence: CASSPRQGASYEQYF.

The chain couples TRBV11-2 to TRBJ1-1; the D gene is possibly TRBD1 (5 bases). The CDR3 sequence is 16 residues long. V was trimmed by 1 base and J by 4 bases, leaving 16 bases between them. The germline V gene encodes CDR1 SGHAT and CDR2 FQNNGV. DNA of the CDR3: TGTGCCAGCAGCTTAGGTAGTCGGGGGTTGAGCACTGAAGCTTTCTTT. This gives the protein CASSLGSRGLSTEAFF.

This clonotype was recorded at least ten times. The chain recombines TRBV6-4 with TRBJ2-2, with 7 bases that match TRBD1. Germline V gene data show CDR1 as MRHNA and CDR2 as SNTAGT. The trim removed 5 bases at V and 5 bases at J, leaving 14 bases unmatched. The length of the CDR3 is 17 residues. The CDR3 sequence is CASSPKSGGRLTGELFF. DNA for the CDR3: TGTGCCAGCAGTCCCAAATCAGGGGGACGGTTGACCGGGGAGCTGTTTTTT.

In this sample, this clonotype turned up many times. The chain joins TRBV12-3 or TRBV12-4 to TRBJ2-5; the D gene is possibly TRBD1 (6 bases). This CDR3 comprises 16 residues. Trimming left V 4 bases short and J 0 bases short, with 15 bases between. The CDR3: CASSSTGWGYQETQYF. CDR3 in DNA: TGTGCCAGCAGTTCTACAGGGTGGGGGTACCAAGAGACCCAGTACTTC.

The V and J genes are TRBV4-1 and TRBJ1-1, with a possible D match to TRBD1 (6 bases). V dropped 4 bases and J dropped 1 base, with 19 bases sitting between them. This CDR3 has 17 residues. CDR1 and CDR2 (germline): MGHRA, YSYEKL. The CDR3: CASSPKGGGFQNTEAFF. The CDR3 DNA reads as TGCGCCAGCAGCCCAAAAGGAGGGGGGTTTCAGAACACTGAAGCTTTCTTT.

The chain combines TRBV27 with TRBJ1-1, with D possibly TRBD1 on 5 matching bases. V was cut by 5 bases and J by 5 bases, with 15 bases left in between. This CDR3 is 14 amino acids long. Germline CDR1 MNHEY, CDR2 SMNVEV (reference sequence). The CDR3 bases are TGTGCCAGCAGTCCCCAGGGACGGGGAACTGAAGCTTTCTTT. It yields the protein CASSPQGRGTEAFF.

The table lists this clonotype with many counts. The gene calls are TRBV6-5 and TRBJ1-2; D remains unclear. The CDR3 contains 15 residues. With 3 bases removed from V and 6 bases from J, the gap between germline ends came to 17 bases. Germline V gives CDR1 MNHEY, CDR2 SVGAGI. The DNA for the CDR3 is TGTGCCAGCAGTTATTCCCCTATCGCCCCCGATGGCTACACCTTC. It codes for CASSYSPIAPDGYTF.

This clonotype occurred a few times. The CDR3 here is CASSSFGGSETQYF. CDR3 nucleotide sequence: TGTGCCAGCAGTTCGTTCGGGGGCTCAGAGACCCAGTACTTC. This chain joins TRBV28 and TRBJ2-5; the D call may be TRBD1 or TRBD2 (6 bases each). The V end was cut by 4 bases, the J end by 4 bases, with 13 bases between. Germline V gene lookup returns CDR1 MDHEN and CDR2 SYDVKM. This CDR3 contains 14 residues. The full variable domain, its missing parts supplied by reference TRBV28 and TRBJ2-5, is DVKVTQSSRYLVKRTGEKVFLECVQDMDHENMFWYRQDPGLGLRLIYFSYDVKMKEKGDIPEGYSVSREKKERFSLILESASTNQTSMYLCASSSFGGSETQYFGPGTRLLVL.

The chain is built from TRBV2 and TRBJ1-1; D may be TRBD1 (5 bases). V was clipped by 7 bases and J by 0 bases, with 12 bases between them. Germline CDR1 is SNHLY and CDR2 is FYNNEI. The length of the CDR3 is 14 residues. In DNA, the CDR3 is TGTGCCAGCACTACGGACATGATGAACACTGAAGCTTTCTTT. It translates to CASTTDMMNTEAFF.

The chain carries TRBV7-2 and TRBJ2-2; 8 nucleotides match TRBD2. This CDR3 contains 15 residues. CDR1 SGHTA and CDR2 FQGNSA come from the germline V gene. With 3 bases clipped from V and 4 bases from J, the junction kept 4 bases outside the gene matches. CDR3 sequence reads: CASSLGGRPTGELFF. CDR3 coding DNA: TGTGCCAGCAGCTTGGGCGGGAGGCCCACCGGGGAGCTGTTTTTT. The variable domain in full, completed from reference TRBV7-2 and TRBJ2-2, reads GAGVSQSPSNKVTEKGKDVELRCDPISGHTALYWYRQSLGQGLEFLIYFQGNSAPDKSGLPSDRFSAERTGGSVSTLTIQRTQQEDSAVYLCASSLGGRPTGELFFGEGSRLTVL.

This clonotype was counted at least ten times. The chain joins TRBV20-1 to TRBJ1-2, with D tentatively TRBD1 (5 bases). The germline V gene encodes CDR1 DFQATT and CDR2 SNEGSKA (reference sequence). Trimming took off 0 bases at V and 0 bases at J, with 11 bases between the two ends. The CDR3 consists of 15 residues. The CDR3 sequence: CSARDLRRANYGYTF. The DNA for the CDR3 is TGCAGTGCTAGAGATCTCCGCAGGGCTAACTATGGCTACACCTTC.

This clonotype was counted ten times or more. The chain employs TRBV30 and TRBJ1-5, with D hard to call. Looked up from germline, CDR1 is GTSNPN and CDR2 is SVGIG (reference sequence). The germline V and J ends were trimmed by 0 bases and 2 bases, with 11 bases remaining between them. The CDR3 runs 15 residues. CDR3 amino acids: CAWSVGFAGNQPQHF. For the CDR3, the DNA is TGTGCCTGGAGTGTAGGGTTTGCGGGCAATCAGCCCCAGCATTTT.

V and J are TRBV7-8 and TRBJ2-7; 9 bases are shared with TRBD2. From germline, CDR1 is SGHVS and CDR2 FQNEAQ. V was clipped by 4 bases and J by 4 bases; unmatched bases: 8. The CDR3 runs to 15 residues. CDR3 nucleotides: TGTGCCAGCAGCTCACCCCTTAGCGGGAGTTACGAGCAGTACTTC. It translates to CASSSPLSGSYEQYF.

This chain connects TRBV12-3 or TRBV12-4 to TRBJ2-7, with TRBD1 identical over 7 bases. This CDR3 is 15 amino acids long. V lost 6 bases and J lost 2; bases outside the gene matches: 10. This CDR3 is CASRHGTAFPYEQYF. For the CDR3, the DNA is TGTGCCAGCAGACACGGGACAGCTTTCCCCTACGAGCAGTACTTC.

There are many counts of this clonotype. The junction shows a germline mismatch at one end, possibly a read error. The chain uses TRBV2 and TRBJ2-7; 8 nucleotides agree with TRBD2. The CDR3 is made up of 15 amino acids. The V gene's germline CDR1 is SNHLY and CDR2 FYNNEI. The CDR3 loop reads CASSPGGRPSYGQYF. CDR3 DNA: TGTGCCAGCAGCCCGGGGGGGCGGCCCTCCTACGGGCAGTACTTC.

This clonotype was seen repeatedly, ten times or more. The rearrangement links TRBV10-3 to TRBJ1-2, with no clear D. The CDR3 has 12 amino acids. The germline gives CDR1 ENHRY, CDR2 SYGVKD. V shed 7 bases and J shed 6 bases, with 12 bases lying between them. DNA of the CDR3: TGTGCCATCACCTCGGGGAGCGATGGCTACACCTTC. Its translation: CAITSGSDGYTF.

V is TRBV7-9 and J is TRBJ2-4; D not resolved. Germline V gene data show CDR1 as SEHNR and CDR2 as FQNEAQ (reference sequence). The CDR3 sequence is 13 residues long. Between the trimmed V and J ends, which lost 3 bases and 8 bases, there was a span of 11 bases. CDR3 bases: TGTGCCAGCAGCTTTGGGGAAAGGTACATTCAGTACTTC. Translated, it gives CASSFGERYIQYF.

This clonotype showed up many times. The rearrangement links TRBV7-9 to TRBJ2-7, with 7 bases matching TRBD1. V trimming: 6 bases; J trimming: 2 bases; junction bases outside the gene matches: 7. Germline-derived CDR1 and CDR2 are SEHNR and FQNEAQ (reference sequence). The CDR3 loop spans 14 amino acids. DNA for the CDR3: TGTGCCAGCAGTTCGGACAGGTTAGCCTACGAGCAGTACTTC. Translating it yields CASSSDRLAYEQYF.

This clonotype was counted at least ten times. The rearrangement uses TRBV24-1 and TRBJ1-5; 7 bases fit TRBD1. The germline gives CDR1 KGHDR, CDR2 SFDVKD. The ends lost 9 bases at V and 3 bases at J; junction bases unmatched: 4. CDR3 length: 13 amino acids. The CDR3 coding sequence is TGTGCCACCCGACAGGGCGACAATCAGCCCCAGCATTTT. Its protein is CATRQGDNQPQHF.

The gene calls are TRBV19 and TRBJ2-7; 9 nucleotides match TRBD1. CDR3 size: 14 residues. Germline V gives CDR1 LNHDA, CDR2 SQIVND (reference sequence). V trimming: 5 bases; J trimming: 4 bases; junction bases outside the gene matches: 6. The CDR3 sequence is CASSWPGQGYEQYF. The CDR3 region has the DNA TGTGCCAGTAGTTGGCCGGGACAGGGATACGAGCAGTACTTC.